This T cell receptor beta chain was profiled in a study of blood T cell repertoires in COVID-19. This clone was counted a single time. The assay was immunoSEQ multiplex PCR, and TCRdb's table has in-frame clones only and misses some. The repertoire holds about 210,000 clones, approximately 86% seen once, with 10% in the top ten. This CDR3 spans 17 amino acids. Germline CDR1 is SEHNR and CDR2 is FQNEAQ (reference sequence). V was trimmed by 5 bases and J by 2 bases, leaving 21 bases between them. The chain joins TRBV7-9 to TRBJ1-1, with D uncertain. Specimen: PBMCs or T cells enriched from blood (not recorded which). The receptor was derived from a man aged 18 to 30 with acute COVID-19. The CDR3 DNA sequence: TGTGCCAGCAGCCACAAGAGGAGTGATCCTTTTAACACTGAAGCTTTCTTT. This encodes CASSHKRSDPFNTEAFF.